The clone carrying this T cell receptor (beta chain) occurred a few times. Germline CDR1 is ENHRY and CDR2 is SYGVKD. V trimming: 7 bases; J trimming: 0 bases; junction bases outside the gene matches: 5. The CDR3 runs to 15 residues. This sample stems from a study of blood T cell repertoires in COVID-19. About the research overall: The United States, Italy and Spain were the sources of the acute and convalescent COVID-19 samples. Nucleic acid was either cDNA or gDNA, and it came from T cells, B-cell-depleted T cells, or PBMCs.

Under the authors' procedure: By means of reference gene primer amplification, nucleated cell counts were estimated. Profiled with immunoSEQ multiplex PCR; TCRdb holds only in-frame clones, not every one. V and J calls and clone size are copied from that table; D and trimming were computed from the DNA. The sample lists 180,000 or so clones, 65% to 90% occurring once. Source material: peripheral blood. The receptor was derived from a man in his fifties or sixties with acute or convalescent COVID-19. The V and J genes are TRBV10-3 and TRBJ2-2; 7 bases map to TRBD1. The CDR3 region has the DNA TGTGCCATCAAGCCGGGACAGACGAACACCGGGGAGCTGTTTTTT. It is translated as CAIKPGQTNTGELFF.